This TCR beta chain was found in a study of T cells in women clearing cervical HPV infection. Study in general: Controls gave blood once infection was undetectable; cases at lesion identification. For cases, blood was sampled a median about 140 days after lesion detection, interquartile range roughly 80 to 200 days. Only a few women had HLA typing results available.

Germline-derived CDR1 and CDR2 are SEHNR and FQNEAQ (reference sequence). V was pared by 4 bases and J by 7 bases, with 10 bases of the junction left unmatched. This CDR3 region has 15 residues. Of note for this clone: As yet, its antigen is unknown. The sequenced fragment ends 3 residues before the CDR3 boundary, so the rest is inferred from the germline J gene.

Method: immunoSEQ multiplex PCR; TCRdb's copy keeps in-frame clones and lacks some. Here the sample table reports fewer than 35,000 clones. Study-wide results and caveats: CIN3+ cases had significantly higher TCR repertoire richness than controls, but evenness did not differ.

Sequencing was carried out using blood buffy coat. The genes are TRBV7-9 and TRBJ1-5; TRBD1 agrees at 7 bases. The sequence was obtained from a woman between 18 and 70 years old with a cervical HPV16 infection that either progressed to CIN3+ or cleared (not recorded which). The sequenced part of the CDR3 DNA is TGTGCCAGCAGCTCAACCGACAGGGCAGGGCAGCCC. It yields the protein CASSSTDRAGQP. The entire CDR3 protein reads CASSSTDRAGQPQHF.